Following are 27 T cell receptor beta chains from one sample sequenced in a study of T-cell memory formation after mild COVID-19. MiXCR, run by TCRdb on the 5' RACE reads, gives a single entry per CDR3 protein. The sample holds 350,000 to 450,000 distinct CDR3 sequences, 20% seen once. Sequencing was carried out using PBMCs or a T cell subset sorted from them (not recorded which). These receptor sequences come from an adult woman who had mild COVID-19 (a few samples of this study predate the infection). Cell type and time point are not known.

The V and J genes are TRBV7-3 and TRBJ2-2; 9 bases agree with TRBD1. Germline-derived CDR1 and CDR2 are SGHTA and FQGTGA. This CDR3 region has 14 residues. V shed 6 bases, J shed 6 bases, and the junction held 5 bases outside the gene matches. The DNA of the CDR3 is TGTGCCAGCAGTCGGGACAGGGCTTCCGGGGAGCTGTTTTTT. Translated, it gives CASSRDRASGELFF.

This clonotype was seen only once. The gene calls are TRBV5-5 and TRBJ2-7; 10 bases align to TRBD2. From germline, CDR1 is SGHKS and CDR2 YYEKEE (reference sequence). This CDR3 is 14 amino acids long. J was trimmed by 2 bases and V by 2 bases; bases with no gene match: 1. CDR3 protein: CASSFSGGPYEQYF. The DNA of the CDR3 is TGTGCCAGCAGCTTTAGCGGGGGGCCCTACGAGCAGTACTTC. The variable domain in full, with the rest retrieved from reference TRBV5-5 and TRBJ2-7, is DAGVTQSPTHLIKTRGQQVTLRCSPISGHKSVSWYQQVLGQGPQFIFQYYEKEERGRGNFPDRFSARQFPNYSSELNVNALLLGDSALYLCASSFSGGPYEQYFGPGTRLTVT.

The chain recombines TRBV27 with TRBJ2-1, with D possibly being TRBD2 (6 bases). Germline assignment: CDR1 MNHEY and CDR2 SMNVEV (reference sequence). Trimming took 7 bases from V and 4 from J, leaving 17 bases between them. The CDR3 is made up of 15 amino acids. The CDR3 DNA is TGTGCCAGCACTGGGCTGGAGAGCGGGTACAATGAGCAGTTCTTC. The encoded protein is CASTGLESGYNEQFF.

This clonotype was seen once. This rearrangement joins TRBV27 to TRBJ2-1, with a tentative D call TRBD2 (5 bases). V was clipped by 3 bases and J by 3 bases, with 12 bases between them. Germline V gene sequence: CDR1 MNHEY, CDR2 SMNVEV (reference sequence). The CDR3 loop spans 15 amino acids. Written as DNA, the CDR3 is TGTGCCAGCAGTTTTGGAGGTCGGATCTACAATGAGCAGTTCTTC. It encodes CASSFGGRIYNEQFF.

This CDR3 reads CASSGPGQVYEQYF. Written as DNA, the CDR3 is TGCGCCAGCAGCGGACCCGGACAGGTCTACGAGCAGTACTTC. The chain uses TRBV5-1 and TRBJ2-7, with TRBD1 identical over 7 bases. J lost 3 bases, V lost 4 bases, and 7 bases had no gene match. This CDR3 comprises 14 residues. Germline assignment: CDR1 SGHRS and CDR2 YFSETQ.

The genes are TRBV5-1 and TRBJ2-2; 10 bases are shared with TRBD2. The V gene's germline CDR1 is SGHRS and CDR2 YFSETQ. This CDR3 comprises 18 residues. V lost 4 bases to trimming and J lost 5 bases; unmatched junction nucleotides: 14. The CDR3 DNA is TGCGCCAGCAGCACCTGGACTAGCGGTTCCCTGGGGACCGGGGAGCTGTTTTTT. It specifies CASSTWTSGSLGTGELFF.

The rearrangement joins TRBV20-1 to TRBJ2-1; 12 nucleotides align to TRBD1. V was pared by 4 bases and J by 7 bases, with 8 bases of the junction left unmatched. The length of the CDR3 is 15 residues. Germline CDR1 is DFQATT and CDR2 is SNEGSKA (reference sequence). CDR3 protein: CSATRDRGLGNEQFF. The DNA for the CDR3 is TGCAGTGCTACCCGGGACAGGGGGCTGGGTAATGAGCAGTTCTTC.

The J gene is TRBJ2-2, the V gene TRBV4-2, with TRBD2 matching over 11 bases. The CDR3 length is 19 residues. Germline assignment: CDR1 LGHNA and CDR2 YNFKEQ. Trimming removed 0 bases from V and 3 bases from J; junction bases left unmatched: 9. DNA for the CDR3: TGTGCCAGCAGCCAAGAAACTAGCGGGAGAGTTAGGTACACCGGGGAGCTGTTTTTT. Translating it yields CASSQETSGRVRYTGELFF.

This clonotype was observed a few times. The V call is TRBV5-1, the J call TRBJ2-1; D not resolved. Per germline, CDR1 SGHRS and CDR2 YFSETQ. V was clipped by 5 bases and J by 6 bases, with 15 bases between them. This CDR3 has 14 amino acids. CDR3 DNA: TGCGCCAGCAGAGGGATAACCCGCCTCAATGAGCAGTTCTTC. Protein: CASRGITRLNEQFF. Variable domain in full (rest from reference TRBV5-1 and TRBJ2-1): KAGVTQTPRYLIKTRGQQVTLSCSPISGHRSVSWYQQTPGQGLQFLFEYFSETQRNKGNFPGRFSGRQFSNSRSEMNVSTLELGDSALYLCASRGITRLNEQFFGPGTRLTVL.

This chain uses TRBV10-3 with TRBJ2-5; a weak D match, TRBD2 (6 bases). V lost 4 bases to trimming and J lost 3 bases, with 9 bases between them. Germline CDR1 is ENHRY and CDR2 is SYGVKD. The CDR3 extends over 13 amino acids. CDR3 coding DNA: TGTGCCATCAGTGGGGAGGCCAAAGAGACCCAGTACTTC. Its protein product is CAISGEAKETQYF.

This clonotype was detected only a few times. CDR3 protein: CASSSTKSTDTQYF. CDR3 nucleotides: TGTGCCAGCAGCTCAACTAAGAGCACAGATACGCAGTATTTT. The genes are TRBV4-2 and TRBJ2-3, with D hard to call. The CDR3 contains 14 residues. Germline loops: CDR1 LGHNA, CDR2 YNFKEQ. The V end was cut by 5 bases, the J end by 0 bases, with 9 bases between.

V usage is TRBV7-9 and J usage is TRBJ1-1, with 7 bases lining up with TRBD1. The CDR3 sequence is 14 residues long. Trimming took 3 bases from V and 3 from J; bases not matched to a gene: 4. CDR1 and CDR2 (germline): SEHNR, FQNEAQ (reference sequence). The DNA for the CDR3 is TGTGCCAGCAGCTTGGAGGGACAGTACACTGAAGCTTTCTTT. Encoded protein: CASSLEGQYTEAFF. Together with reference TRBV7-9 and TRBJ1-1, the CDR3 gives the full variable domain: DTGVSQNPRHKITKRGQNVTFRCDPISEHNRLYWYRQTLGQGPEFLTYFQNEAQLEKSRLLSDRFSAERPKGSFSTLEIQRTEQGDSAMYLCASSLEGQYTEAFFGQGTRLTVV.

This clonotype has only a few counts. The V call is TRBV5-1, the J call TRBJ2-1; D call uncertain. The CDR3 is 15 amino acids. Germline V gene lookup returns CDR1 SGHRS and CDR2 YFSETQ. The germline V and J ends were trimmed by 1 base and 5 bases, with 13 bases remaining between them. This CDR3 is CASSLLETEHNEQFF. The CDR3 nucleotides are TGCGCCAGCAGCTTGCTCGAGACTGAGCACAATGAGCAGTTCTTC.

This clonotype has more than one count but fewer than ten. The V call is TRBV6-1, the J call TRBJ1-1; D is uncertain. Trimming pared 0 bases from V and 5 bases from J, leaving 16 bases between. CDR1 and CDR2 (germline): MNHNS, SASEGT. This CDR3 is 16 amino acids long. The CDR3 sequence: CASSEALLAPGTEAFF. DNA for the CDR3: TGTGCCAGCAGTGAAGCTTTATTGGCCCCGGGGACTGAAGCTTTCTTT.

This clonotype was seen a few times. The chain couples TRBV24-1 to TRBJ2-3, with a possible D match to TRBD1 (6 bases). The ends were cut back, 3 bases at V and 3 bases at J, with 15 bases in the middle. The CDR3 is made up of 16 amino acids. Germline loops: CDR1 KGHDR, CDR2 SFDVKD. DNA of the CDR3: TGTGCCACCAGTGATCCAGGGGATAAGGGAACAGATACGCAGTATTTT. Amino acid sequence: CATSDPGDKGTDTQYF.

This clonotype was picked up a small number of times. J is TRBJ2-7 and V is TRBV19; 8 bases are a match to TRBD2. With V trimmed by 5 bases and J by 0 bases, 6 bases remained unmatched. The CDR3 is 15 residues long. Per the germline V gene, CDR1 is LNHDA and CDR2 is SQIVND (reference sequence). The chain's CDR3 is CASSRVSGSSYEQYF. CDR3 DNA sequence: TGTGCCAGTAGTCGAGTGAGCGGGAGCTCCTACGAGCAGTACTTC. The full variable domain, with the rest looked up from reference TRBV19 and TRBJ2-7, is DGGITQSPKYLFRKEGQNVTLSCEQNLNHDAMYWYRQDPGQGLRLIYYSQIVNDFQKGDIAEGYSVSREKKESFPLTVTSAQKNPTAFYLCASSRVSGSSYEQYFGPGTRLTVT.

The chain links TRBV5-1 to TRBJ2-5; the match to TRBD2 covers 10 bases. This CDR3 comprises 14 residues. From germline, CDR1 is SGHRS and CDR2 YFSETQ. Trimming at V came to 4 bases and at J to 6 bases, leaving 6 bases not matched to a gene. The CDR3 loop is CASSADSGGQTQYF. The CDR3 DNA reads as TGCGCCAGCAGCGCGGATAGCGGGGGGCAGACCCAGTACTTC.

This clonotype was seen only a few times. The rearrangement joins TRBV5-1 to TRBJ2-2, with D perhaps matching TRBD2 (6 bases). Germline V gene lookup returns CDR1 SGHRS and CDR2 YFSETQ. Trimming removed 3 bases from V and 0 bases from J, with 21 bases in between. CDR3 size: 19 residues. The CDR3 reads CASSSRPRGVATNTGELFF. As DNA, the CDR3 is TGCGCCAGCAGCTCGCGCCCGCGGGGAGTAGCCACGAACACCGGGGAGCTGTTTTTT.

The J gene is TRBJ1-1, the V gene TRBV20-1; tentatively, D is TRBD1 (5 bases). The V gene lost 0 bases and the J gene lost 1 base, with 15 bases spanning the gap. This CDR3 is 16 amino acids long. CDR1 is DFQATT and CDR2 is SNEGSKA in the germline V gene (reference sequence). The CDR3 is CSARESRRRANTEAFF. The CDR3 nucleotides read TGCAGTGCTAGAGAAAGCCGGCGCAGGGCGAACACTGAAGCTTTCTTT.

CDR3 in DNA: TGTGCCAGCAGCTTGGATCAGGGTTCACCCCTCCACTTT. It is translated as CASSLDQGSPLHF. The chain carries TRBV5-4 and TRBJ1-6, with D possibly matching TRBD1 (5 bases). The CDR3 consists of 13 residues. Per germline, CDR1 SGHNT and CDR2 YYREEE (reference sequence). The V gene lost 0 bases and the J gene lost 9 bases, with 7 bases spanning the gap.

The chain is built from TRBV5-1 and TRBJ2-1, with a tentative D call TRBD2 (5 bases). V was trimmed by 0 bases and J by 2 bases, leaving 9 bases between them. The CDR3 covers 15 residues. Per germline, CDR1 SGHRS and CDR2 YFSETQ. DNA for the CDR3: TGCGCCAGCAGCTTGGCCGCGGGCACCTACAATGAGCAGTTCTTC. This gives the protein CASSLAAGTYNEQFF.

This chain uses TRBV7-2 with TRBJ2-6, with 7 bases fitting TRBD1. V shed 2 bases and J 3 bases; nucleotides not matched to a gene: 10. The length of the CDR3 is 18 residues. Germline CDR1 and CDR2: SGHTA and FQGNSA. The CDR3 protein is CASSLTIQQGSGANVLTF. The CDR3 DNA reads as TGTGCCAGCAGCTTAACGATTCAACAGGGGAGTGGGGCCAACGTCCTGACTTTC.

This clonotype showed up just a few times. The chain has TRBV27 and TRBJ2-1, with 9 bases aligning to TRBD2. This CDR3 region has 14 residues. CDR1 MNHEY and CDR2 SMNVEV come from the germline V gene (reference sequence). V lost 10 bases, J lost 5 bases, and 9 bases stayed unmatched. The CDR3 spells CATRPGLADNEQFF. For the CDR3, the DNA is TGTGCCACCCGACCGGGACTAGCCGACAATGAGCAGTTCTTC.

The CDR3 protein is CASSGYTDEQFF. CDR3 in DNA: TGCGCCAGCAGCGGTTACACGGATGAGCAGTTCTTC. The chain carries TRBV5-1 and TRBJ2-1; D ambiguous. In germline, CDR1 is SGHRS, CDR2 YFSETQ. This CDR3 is built from 12 residues. V was clipped by 4 bases and J by 8 bases, with 10 bases between them.

The rearrangement links TRBV14 to TRBJ2-3; possible D gene TRBD1, 6 bases. CDR3 size: 15 residues. Trimming took 4 bases from V and 3 from J, leaving 14 bases between them. Germline CDR1 SGHDN, CDR2 FVKESK. The CDR3 here is CASSLQGSWTDTQYF. The CDR3 region has the DNA TGTGCCAGCAGCCTACAGGGATCTTGGACAGATACGCAGTATTTT.

The gene calls are TRBV10-3 and TRBJ2-1, with 7 bases lining up with TRBD2. With 6 bases clipped from V and 8 bases from J, the junction kept 13 bases outside the gene matches. The CDR3 has 15 residues. Germline V gives CDR1 ENHRY, CDR2 SYGVKD. The CDR3 region has the DNA TGTGCCATCAGAACGGGGGAGGGCCCCCTTGATGAGCAGTTCTTC. Encoded protein: CAIRTGEGPLDEQFF.

The rearrangement joins TRBV19 to TRBJ2-1, with 8 nucleotides matching TRBD1. The CDR3 length is 13 residues. Germline V gives CDR1 LNHDA, CDR2 SQIVND (reference sequence). V was pared by 6 bases and J by 4 bases, with 2 bases of the junction left unmatched. The CDR3 sequence is CASRDRDYNEQFF. DNA for the CDR3: TGTGCCAGTAGGGACAGGGATTACAATGAGCAGTTCTTC.